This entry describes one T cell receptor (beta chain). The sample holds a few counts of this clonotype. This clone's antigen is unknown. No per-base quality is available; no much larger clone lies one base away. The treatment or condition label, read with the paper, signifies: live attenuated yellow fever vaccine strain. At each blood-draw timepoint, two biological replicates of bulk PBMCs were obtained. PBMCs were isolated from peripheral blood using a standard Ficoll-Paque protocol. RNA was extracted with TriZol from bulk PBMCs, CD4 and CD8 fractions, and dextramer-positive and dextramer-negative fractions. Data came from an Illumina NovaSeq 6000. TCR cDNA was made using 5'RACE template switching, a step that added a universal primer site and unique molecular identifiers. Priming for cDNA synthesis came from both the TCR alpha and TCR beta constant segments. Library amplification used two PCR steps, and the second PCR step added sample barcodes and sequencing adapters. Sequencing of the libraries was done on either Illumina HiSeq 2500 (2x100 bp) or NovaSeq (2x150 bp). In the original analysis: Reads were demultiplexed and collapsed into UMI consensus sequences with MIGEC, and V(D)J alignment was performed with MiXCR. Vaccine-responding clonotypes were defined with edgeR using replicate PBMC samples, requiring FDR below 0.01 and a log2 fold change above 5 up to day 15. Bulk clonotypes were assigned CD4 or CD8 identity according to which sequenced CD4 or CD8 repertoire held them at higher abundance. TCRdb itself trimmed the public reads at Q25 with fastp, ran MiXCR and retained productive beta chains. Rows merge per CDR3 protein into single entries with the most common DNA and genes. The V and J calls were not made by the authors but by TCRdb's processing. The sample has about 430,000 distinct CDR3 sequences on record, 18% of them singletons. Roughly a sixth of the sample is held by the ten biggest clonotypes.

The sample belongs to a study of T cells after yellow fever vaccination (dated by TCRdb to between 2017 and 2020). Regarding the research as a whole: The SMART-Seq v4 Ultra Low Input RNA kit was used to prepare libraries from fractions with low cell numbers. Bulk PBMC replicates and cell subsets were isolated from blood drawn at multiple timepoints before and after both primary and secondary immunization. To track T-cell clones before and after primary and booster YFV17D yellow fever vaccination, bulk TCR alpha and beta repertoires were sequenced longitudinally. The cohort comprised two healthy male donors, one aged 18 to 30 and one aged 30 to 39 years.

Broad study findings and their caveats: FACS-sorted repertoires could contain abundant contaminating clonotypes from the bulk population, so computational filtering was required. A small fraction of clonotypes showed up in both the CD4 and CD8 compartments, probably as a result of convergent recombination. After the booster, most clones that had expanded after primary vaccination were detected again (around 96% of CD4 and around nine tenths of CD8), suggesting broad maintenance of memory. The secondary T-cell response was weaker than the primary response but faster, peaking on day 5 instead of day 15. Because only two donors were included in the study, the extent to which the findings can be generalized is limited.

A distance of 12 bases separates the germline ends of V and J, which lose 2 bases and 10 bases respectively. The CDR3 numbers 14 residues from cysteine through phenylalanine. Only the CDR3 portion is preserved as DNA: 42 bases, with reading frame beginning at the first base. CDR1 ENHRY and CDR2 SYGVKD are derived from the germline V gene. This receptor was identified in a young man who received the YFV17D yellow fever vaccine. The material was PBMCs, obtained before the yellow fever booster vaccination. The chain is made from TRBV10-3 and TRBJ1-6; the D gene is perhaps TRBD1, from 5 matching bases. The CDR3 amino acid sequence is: CAISEPGTGSPLHF. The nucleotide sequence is TGTGCCATCAGTGAGCCAGGGACGGGGTCACCCCTCCACTTT.